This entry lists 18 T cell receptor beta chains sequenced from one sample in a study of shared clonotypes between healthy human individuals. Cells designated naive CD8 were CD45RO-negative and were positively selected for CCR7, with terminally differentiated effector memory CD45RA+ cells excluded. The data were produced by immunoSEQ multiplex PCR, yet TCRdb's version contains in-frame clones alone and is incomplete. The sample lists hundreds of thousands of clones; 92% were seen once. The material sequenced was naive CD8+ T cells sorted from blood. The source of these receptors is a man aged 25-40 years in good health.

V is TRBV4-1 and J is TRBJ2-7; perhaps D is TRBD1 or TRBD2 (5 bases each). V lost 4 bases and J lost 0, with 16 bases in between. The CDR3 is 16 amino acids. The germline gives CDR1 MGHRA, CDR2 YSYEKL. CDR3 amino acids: CASSPPDSGLSYEQYF. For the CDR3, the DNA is TGCGCCAGCAGCCCGCCCGACAGCGGACTCTCCTACGAGCAGTACTTC.

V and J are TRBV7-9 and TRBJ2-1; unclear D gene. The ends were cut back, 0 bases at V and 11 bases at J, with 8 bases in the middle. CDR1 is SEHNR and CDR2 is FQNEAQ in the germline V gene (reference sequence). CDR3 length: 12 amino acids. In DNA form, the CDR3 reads TGTGCCAGCAGCTTAGCAACTCGACAGCAGTTCTTC. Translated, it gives CASSLATRQQFF. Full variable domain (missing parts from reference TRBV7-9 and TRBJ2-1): DTGVSQNPRHKITKRGQNVTFRCDPISEHNRLYWYRQTLGQGPEFLTYFQNEAQLEKSRLLSDRFSAERPKGSFSTLEIQRTEQGDSAMYLCASSLATRQQFFGPGTRLTVL.

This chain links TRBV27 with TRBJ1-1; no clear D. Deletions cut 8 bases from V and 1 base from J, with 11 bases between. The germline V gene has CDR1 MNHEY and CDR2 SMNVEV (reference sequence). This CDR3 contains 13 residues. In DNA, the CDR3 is TGTGCCAGCCATTTGGCAAAGAACACTGAAGCTTTCTTT. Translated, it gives CASHLAKNTEAFF.

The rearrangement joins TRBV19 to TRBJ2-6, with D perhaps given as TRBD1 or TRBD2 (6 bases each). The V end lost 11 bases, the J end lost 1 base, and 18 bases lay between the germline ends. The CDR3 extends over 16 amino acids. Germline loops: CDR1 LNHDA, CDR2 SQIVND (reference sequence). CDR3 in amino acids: CAGGLREESGANVLTF. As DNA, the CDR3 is TGTGCCGGGGGCCTCAGGGAGGAGTCTGGGGCCAACGTCCTGACTTTC. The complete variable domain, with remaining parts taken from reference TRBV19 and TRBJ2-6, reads DGGITQSPKYLFRKEGQNVTLSCEQNLNHDAMYWYRQDPGQGLRLIYYSQIVNDFQKGDIAEGYSVSREKKESFPLTVTSAQKNPTAFYLCAGGLREESGANVLTFGAGSRLTVL.

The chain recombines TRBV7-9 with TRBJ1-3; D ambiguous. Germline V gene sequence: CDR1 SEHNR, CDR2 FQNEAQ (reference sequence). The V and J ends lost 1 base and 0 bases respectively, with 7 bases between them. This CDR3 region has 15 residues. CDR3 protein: CASSLVENSGNTIYF. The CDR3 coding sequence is TGTGCCAGCAGCTTAGTCGAGAACTCTGGAAACACCATATATTTT.

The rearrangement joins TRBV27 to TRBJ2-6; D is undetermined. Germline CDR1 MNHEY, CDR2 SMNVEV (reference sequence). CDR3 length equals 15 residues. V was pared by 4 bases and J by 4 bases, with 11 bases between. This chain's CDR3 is CASSSSIAGANVLTF. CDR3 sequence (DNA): TGTGCCAGCAGTTCATCGATCGCGGGGGCCAACGTCCTGACTTTC.

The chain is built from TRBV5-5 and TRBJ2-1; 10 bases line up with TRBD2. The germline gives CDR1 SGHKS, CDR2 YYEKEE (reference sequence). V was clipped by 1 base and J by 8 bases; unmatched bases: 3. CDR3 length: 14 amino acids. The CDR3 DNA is TGTGCCAGCAGCTTGCTAGCGGGAGAATATGAGCAGTTCTTC. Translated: CASSLLAGEYEQFF.

CDR3 in amino acids: CASSPPYGTSGTGELFF. DNA for the CDR3: TGTGCCAGTAGTCCCCCCTACGGGACTAGCGGAACCGGGGAGCTGTTTTTT. The chain carries TRBV19 and TRBJ2-2, with TRBD2 matching 11 bases. This CDR3 has 17 residues. Germline CDR1 reads LNHDA; CDR2 reads SQIVND (reference sequence). The V and J ends lost 5 bases and 5 bases, in that order; junction bases with no gene match: 10.

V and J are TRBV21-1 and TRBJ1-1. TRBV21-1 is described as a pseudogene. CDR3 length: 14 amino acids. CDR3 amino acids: CASPSGRRNTEAFF. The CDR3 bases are TGTGCCAGCCCCTCGGGACGGAGGAACACTGAAGCTTTCTTT.

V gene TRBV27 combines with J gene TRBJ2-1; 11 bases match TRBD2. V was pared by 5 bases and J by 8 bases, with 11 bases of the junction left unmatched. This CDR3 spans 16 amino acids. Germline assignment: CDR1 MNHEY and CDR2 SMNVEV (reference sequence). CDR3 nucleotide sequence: TGTGCCAGCAGTACCCTAGCGGGAGGAGCAGACGATGAGCAGTTCTTC. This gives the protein CASSTLAGGADDEQFF.

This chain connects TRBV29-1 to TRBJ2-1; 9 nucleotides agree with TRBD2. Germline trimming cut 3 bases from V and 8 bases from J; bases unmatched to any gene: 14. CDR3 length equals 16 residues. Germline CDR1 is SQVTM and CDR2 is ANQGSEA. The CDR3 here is CSVDRIAGVRVDEQFF. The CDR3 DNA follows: TGCAGCGTTGATAGGATAGCGGGAGTTCGGGTGGATGAGCAGTTCTTC.

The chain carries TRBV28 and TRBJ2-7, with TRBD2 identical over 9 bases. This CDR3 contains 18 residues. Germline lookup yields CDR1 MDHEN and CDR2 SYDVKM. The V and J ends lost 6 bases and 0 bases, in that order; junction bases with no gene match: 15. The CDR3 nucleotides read TGTGCCAGCAGCCCCTTCGGTAGCGGGGGTCCTCACTCCTACGAGCAGTACTTC. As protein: CASSPFGSGGPHSYEQYF. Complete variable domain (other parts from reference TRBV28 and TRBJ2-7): DVKVTQSSRYLVKRTGEKVFLECVQDMDHENMFWYRQDPGLGLRLIYFSYDVKMKEKGDIPEGYSVSREKKERFSLILESASTNQTSMYLCASSPFGSGGPHSYEQYFGPGTRLTVT.

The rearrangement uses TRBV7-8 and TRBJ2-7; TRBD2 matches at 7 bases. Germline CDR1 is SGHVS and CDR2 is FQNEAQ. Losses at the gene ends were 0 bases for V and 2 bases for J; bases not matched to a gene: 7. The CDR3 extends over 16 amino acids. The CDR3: CASSLAGREPAYEQYF. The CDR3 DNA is TGTGCCAGCAGCTTAGCGGGGCGGGAGCCCGCCTACGAGCAGTACTTC. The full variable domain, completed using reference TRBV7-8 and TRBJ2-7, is GAGVSQSPRYKVAKRGQDVALRCDPISGHVSLFWYQQALGQGPEFLTYFQNEAQLDKSGLPSDRFFAERPEGSVSTLKIQRTQQEDSAVYLCASSLAGREPAYEQYFGPGTRLTVT.

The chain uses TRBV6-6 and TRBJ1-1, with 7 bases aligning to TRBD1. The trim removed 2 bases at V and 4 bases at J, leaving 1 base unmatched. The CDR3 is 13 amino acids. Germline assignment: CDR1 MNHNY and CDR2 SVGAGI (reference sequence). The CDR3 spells CASSYPGGTEAFF. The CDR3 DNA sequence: TGTGCCAGCAGTTACCCAGGGGGCACTGAAGCTTTCTTT.

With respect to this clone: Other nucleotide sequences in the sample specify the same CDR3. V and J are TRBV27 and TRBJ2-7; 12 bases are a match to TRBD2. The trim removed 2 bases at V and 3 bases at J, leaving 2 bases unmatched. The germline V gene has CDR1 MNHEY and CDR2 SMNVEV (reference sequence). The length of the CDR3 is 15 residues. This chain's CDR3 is CASSLKGLAGYEQYF. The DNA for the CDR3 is TGTGCCAGCAGTTTAAAGGGACTAGCGGGCTACGAGCAGTACTTC.

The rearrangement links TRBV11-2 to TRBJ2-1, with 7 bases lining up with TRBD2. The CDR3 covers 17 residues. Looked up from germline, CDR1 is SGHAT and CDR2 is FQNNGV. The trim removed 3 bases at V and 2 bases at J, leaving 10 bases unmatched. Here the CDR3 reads CASSFLDTGGTYNEQFF. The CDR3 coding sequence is TGTGCCAGCAGCTTCCTCGATACGGGAGGAACCTACAATGAGCAGTTCTTC.

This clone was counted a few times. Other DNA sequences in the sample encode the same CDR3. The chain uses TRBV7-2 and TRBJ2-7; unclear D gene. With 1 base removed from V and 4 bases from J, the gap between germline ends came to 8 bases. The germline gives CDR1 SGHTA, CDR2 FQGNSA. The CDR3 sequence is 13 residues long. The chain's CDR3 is CASSLEAEYEQYF. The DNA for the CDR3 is TGTGCCAGCAGCTTAGAGGCAGAATACGAGCAGTACTTC.

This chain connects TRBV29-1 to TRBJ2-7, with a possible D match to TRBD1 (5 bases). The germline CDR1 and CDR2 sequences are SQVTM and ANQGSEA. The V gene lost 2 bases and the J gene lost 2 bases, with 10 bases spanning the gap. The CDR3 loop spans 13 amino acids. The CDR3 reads CSVELQETYEQYF. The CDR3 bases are TGCAGCGTTGAACTACAGGAGACCTACGAGCAGTACTTC.